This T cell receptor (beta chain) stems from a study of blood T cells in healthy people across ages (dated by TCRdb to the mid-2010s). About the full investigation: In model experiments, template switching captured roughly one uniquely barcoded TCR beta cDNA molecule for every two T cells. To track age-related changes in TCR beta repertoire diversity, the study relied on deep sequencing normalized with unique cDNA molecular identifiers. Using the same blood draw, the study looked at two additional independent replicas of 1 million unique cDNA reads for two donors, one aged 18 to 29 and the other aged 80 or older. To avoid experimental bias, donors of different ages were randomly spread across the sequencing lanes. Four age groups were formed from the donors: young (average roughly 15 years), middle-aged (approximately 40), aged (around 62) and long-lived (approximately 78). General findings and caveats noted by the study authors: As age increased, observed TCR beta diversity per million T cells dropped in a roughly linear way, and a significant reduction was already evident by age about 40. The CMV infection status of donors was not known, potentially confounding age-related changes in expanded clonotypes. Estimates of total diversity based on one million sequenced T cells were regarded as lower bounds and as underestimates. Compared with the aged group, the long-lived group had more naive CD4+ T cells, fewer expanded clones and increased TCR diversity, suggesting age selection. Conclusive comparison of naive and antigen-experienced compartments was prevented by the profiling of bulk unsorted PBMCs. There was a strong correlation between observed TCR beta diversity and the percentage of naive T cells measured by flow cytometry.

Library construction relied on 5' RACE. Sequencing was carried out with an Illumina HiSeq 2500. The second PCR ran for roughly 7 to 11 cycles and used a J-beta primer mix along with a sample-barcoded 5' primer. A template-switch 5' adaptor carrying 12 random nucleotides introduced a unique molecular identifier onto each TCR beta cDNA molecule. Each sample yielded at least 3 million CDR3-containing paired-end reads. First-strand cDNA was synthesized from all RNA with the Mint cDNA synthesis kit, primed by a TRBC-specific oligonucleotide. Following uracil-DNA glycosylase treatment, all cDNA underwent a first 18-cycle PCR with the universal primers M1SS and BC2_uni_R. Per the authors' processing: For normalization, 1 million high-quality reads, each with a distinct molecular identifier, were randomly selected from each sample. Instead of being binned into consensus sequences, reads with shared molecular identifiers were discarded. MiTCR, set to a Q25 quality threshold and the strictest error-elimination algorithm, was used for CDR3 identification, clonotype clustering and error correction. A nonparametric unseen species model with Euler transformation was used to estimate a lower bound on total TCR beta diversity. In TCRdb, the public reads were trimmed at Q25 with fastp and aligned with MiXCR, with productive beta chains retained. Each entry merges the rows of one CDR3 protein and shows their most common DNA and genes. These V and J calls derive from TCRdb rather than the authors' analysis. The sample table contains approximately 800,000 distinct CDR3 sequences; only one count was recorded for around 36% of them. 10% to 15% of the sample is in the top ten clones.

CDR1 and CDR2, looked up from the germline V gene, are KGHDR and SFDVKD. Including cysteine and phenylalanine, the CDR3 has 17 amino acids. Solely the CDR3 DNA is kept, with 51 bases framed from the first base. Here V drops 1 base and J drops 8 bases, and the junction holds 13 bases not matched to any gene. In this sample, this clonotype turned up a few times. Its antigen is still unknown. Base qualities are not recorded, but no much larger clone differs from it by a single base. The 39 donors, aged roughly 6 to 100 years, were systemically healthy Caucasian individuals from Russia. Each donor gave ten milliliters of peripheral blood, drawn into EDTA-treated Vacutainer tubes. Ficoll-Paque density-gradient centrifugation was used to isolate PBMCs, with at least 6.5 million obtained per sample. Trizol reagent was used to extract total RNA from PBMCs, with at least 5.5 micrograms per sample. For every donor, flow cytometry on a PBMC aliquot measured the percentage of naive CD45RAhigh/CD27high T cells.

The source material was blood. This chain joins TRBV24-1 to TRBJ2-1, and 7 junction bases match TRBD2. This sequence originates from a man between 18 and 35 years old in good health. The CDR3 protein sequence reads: CATSDFVRTSISDEQFF. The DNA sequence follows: TGTGCCACCAGTGATTTCGTTAGGACTAGTATATCCGATGAGCAGTTCTTC.